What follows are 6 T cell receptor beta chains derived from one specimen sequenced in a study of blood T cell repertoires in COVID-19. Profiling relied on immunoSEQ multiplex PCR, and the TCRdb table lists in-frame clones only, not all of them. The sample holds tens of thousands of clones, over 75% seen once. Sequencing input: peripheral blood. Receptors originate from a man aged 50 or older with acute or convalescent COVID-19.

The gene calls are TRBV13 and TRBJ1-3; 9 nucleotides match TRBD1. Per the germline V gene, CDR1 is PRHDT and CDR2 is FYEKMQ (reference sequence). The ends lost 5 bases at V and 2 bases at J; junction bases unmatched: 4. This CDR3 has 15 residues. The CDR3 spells CASSTRTGAGNTIYF. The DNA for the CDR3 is TGTGCCAGCAGCACCCGGACAGGGGCTGGAAACACCATATATTTT.

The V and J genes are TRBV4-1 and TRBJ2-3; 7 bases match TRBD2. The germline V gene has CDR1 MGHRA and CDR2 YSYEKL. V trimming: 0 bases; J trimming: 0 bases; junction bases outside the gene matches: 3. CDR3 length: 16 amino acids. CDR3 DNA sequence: TGCGCCAGCAGCCAAGATGGGACTACTAGCACAGATACGCAGTATTTT. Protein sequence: CASSQDGTTSTDTQYF.

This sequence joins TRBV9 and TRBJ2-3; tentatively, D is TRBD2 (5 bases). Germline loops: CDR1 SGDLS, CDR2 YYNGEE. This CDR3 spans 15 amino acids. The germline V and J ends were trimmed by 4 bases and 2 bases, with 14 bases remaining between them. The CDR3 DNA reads TGTGCCAGCAGCCTGTCGGGGAACCCCACAGATACGCAGTATTTT. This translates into CASSLSGNPTDTQYF.

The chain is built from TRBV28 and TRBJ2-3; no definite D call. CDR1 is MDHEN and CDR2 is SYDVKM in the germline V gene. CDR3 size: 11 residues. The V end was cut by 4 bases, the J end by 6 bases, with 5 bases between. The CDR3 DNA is TGTGCCAGCAGTTCTTTCGATACGCAGTATTTT. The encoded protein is CASSSFDTQYF.

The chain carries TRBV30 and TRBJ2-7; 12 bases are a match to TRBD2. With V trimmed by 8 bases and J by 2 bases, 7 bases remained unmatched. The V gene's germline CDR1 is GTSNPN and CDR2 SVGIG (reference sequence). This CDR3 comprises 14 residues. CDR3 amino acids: CAGGLAGAAYEQYF. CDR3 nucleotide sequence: TGTGCCGGGGGACTAGCGGGCGCCGCCTACGAGCAGTACTTC. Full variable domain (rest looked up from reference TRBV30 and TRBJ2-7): SQTIHQWPATLVQPVGSPLSLECTVEGTSNPNLYWYRQAAGRGLQLLFYSVGIGQISSEVPQNLSASRPQDRQFILSSKKLLLSDSGFYLCAGGLAGAAYEQYFGPGTRLTVT.

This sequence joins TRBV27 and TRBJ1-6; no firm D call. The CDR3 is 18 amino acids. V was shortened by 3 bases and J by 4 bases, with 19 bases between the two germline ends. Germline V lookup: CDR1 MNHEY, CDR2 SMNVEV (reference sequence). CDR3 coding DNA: TGTGCCAGCAGTTTCGCCCCCCGCACGACTGATTATAATTCACCCCTCCACTTT. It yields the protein CASSFAPRTTDYNSPLHF.